This T cell receptor beta chain was found in a study of cytomegalovirus exposure and HLA in healthy donors. PCR employed 60 Vbeta and 13 Jbeta primers. Produced via immunoSEQ multiplex PCR; TCRdb's table is partial and in-frame only. The table includes about 64,000 clones, about 61% detected once. J lost 9 bases, V lost 6 bases, and 8 bases had no gene match. The CDR3 extends over 14 amino acids. Germline CDR1 and CDR2: LNHDA and SQIVND (reference sequence). The TCR originated in a woman between 50 and 59 years old in good health and CMV-seronegative. The sequencing input was PBMCs. The J gene is TRBJ2-4, the V gene TRBV19, with 10 bases lining up with TRBD1. In nucleotides, the CDR3 is TGTGCCAGTAGCCAGACAGGGGGCCTTGGCATTCAGTACTTC. Translated, it gives CASSQTGGLGIQYF.